This T cell receptor beta chain comes out of a study of blood T cells in healthy people across ages. Study outcomes and limitations: TCR beta diversity tracked closely with naive T cell percentage. There were more naive CD4+ cells and higher diversity in long-lived donors than in aged donors.

Trimming at V came to 3 bases and at J to 3 bases, leaving 14 bases not matched to a gene. Germline loops: CDR1 DFQATT, CDR2 SNEGSKA (reference sequence). The CDR3 is 17 amino acids. A second PCR of 7 to 11 cycles used a sample-barcoded 5' primer and a J-beta primer mix. A single record per CDR3 protein comes from TCRdb applying MiXCR to the 5' RACE reads. Of 1.5 million or so distinct CDR3 sequences detected, roughly 40% appear once; the ten largest clones hold 7.9%. The sample holds a few counts of this clonotype. Its specificity is unknown. The sequenced sample consisted of blood. The sequence derives from a woman between 18 and 30 years old in good health. The genes are TRBV20-1 and TRBJ1-2; 9 bases align to TRBD1. The CDR3 sequence: CSASLSAGTGRDYGYTF. In DNA, the CDR3 is TGCAGTGCTAGCCTATCTGCCGGGACAGGGCGTGACTATGGCTACACCTTC.